Presented here are 16 T cell receptor beta chains from one specimen sequenced in a study of Ad26.COV2.S vaccination and SARS-CoV-2 variants. The protocol was immunoSEQ multiplex PCR, while the TCRdb copy is restricted to in-frame clones and leaves out a portion. The sample comprises approximately 340,000 clones, roughly 94% of which are singletons, and 3.5% to 4.5% rests with the top ten. This material consisted of peripheral blood, taken after recovery from COVID-19. The receptors shown here come from a human donor who had recovered from COVID-19.

A single count supports this clone. The rearrangement links TRBV18 to TRBJ1-1, with D maybe TRBD1 (6 bases). V dropped 3 bases and J dropped 7 bases, with 15 bases sitting between them. The CDR3 sequence is 14 residues long. Germline lookup yields CDR1 KGHSH and CDR2 LQKENI. The CDR3 DNA follows: TGTGCCAGCTCACCCCTACAGGGTGGGGTTGAAGCTTTCTTT. Its translation is CASSPLQGGVEAFF.

The chain recombines TRBV11-2 with TRBJ1-6, with 11 positions matching TRBD1. With V trimmed by 3 bases and J by 7 bases, 8 bases remained unmatched. This CDR3 is built from 17 residues. CDR1 and CDR2 from the germline V gene are SGHAT and FQNNGV. CDR3 in DNA: TGTGCCAGCAGCTTCGCTCCGGGACAGGGGGACAATTCACCCCTCCACTTT. It yields the protein CASSFAPGQGDNSPLHF.

Here the CDR3 DNA reads TGCGCCAGCAGTCAGTTAGCGGGGGGGTCCACAGATACGCAGTATTTT. It codes for CASSQLAGGSTDTQYF. The chain has TRBV23-1 and TRBJ2-3; 11 bases line up with TRBD2. TRBV23-1 is an open reading frame, and its role is uncertain. With V trimmed by 3 bases and J by 2 bases, 4 bases remained unmatched. This CDR3 region has 16 residues.

This chain connects TRBV27 to TRBJ1-3; D gene uncertain. The V gene lost 0 bases and the J gene lost 4 bases, with 10 bases spanning the gap. The germline V gene has CDR1 MNHEY and CDR2 SMNVEV (reference sequence). This CDR3 contains 15 residues. This chain's CDR3 is CASSLSSTLGNTIYF. CDR3 bases: TGTGCCAGCAGTTTATCCTCCACACTCGGAAACACCATATATTTT.

This clone has only one observation. The rearrangement joins TRBV4-3 to TRBJ1-1; D is unclear. With 0 bases removed from V and 1 base from J, the gap between germline ends came to 6 bases. The length of the CDR3 is 14 residues. Per the germline V gene, CDR1 is LGHNA and CDR2 is YSLEER. The CDR3 coding sequence is TGCGCCAGCAGCCAAGATTCCGGGAACACTGAAGCTTTCTTT. Translated: CASSQDSGNTEAFF.

In this sample, this clone turned up once. V gene TRBV5-1 combines with J gene TRBJ2-6; D uncertain. The CDR3 has 16 amino acids. Trimming removed 5 bases from V and 0 bases from J, with 12 bases in between. CDR1 and CDR2 from the germline V gene are SGHRS and YFSETQ. The DNA of the CDR3 is TGCGCCAGCAGAGAACCCTCCTACTCTGGGGCCAACGTCCTGACTTTC. Translating gives CASREPSYSGANVLTF.

J is TRBJ1-4 and V is TRBV7-3; D gene ambiguous. V lost 5 bases to trimming and J lost 0 bases, with 10 bases between them. CDR3 length: 15 residues. Germline V gene sequence: CDR1 SGHTA, CDR2 FQGTGA. CDR3: CASSLGRTTNEKLFF. CDR3 DNA: TGTGCCAGCAGCCTGGGTCGAACAACTAATGAAAAACTGTTTTTT. The full variable domain, with the rest looked up from reference TRBV7-3 and TRBJ1-4, is GAGVSQTPSNKVTEKGKYVELRCDPISGHTALYWYRQSLGQGPEFLIYFQGTGAADDSGLPNDRFFAVRPEGSVSTLKIQRTERGDSAVYLCASSLGRTTNEKLFFGSGTQLSVL.

The chain has TRBV18 and TRBJ2-7; 7 positions match TRBD1. Germline assignment: CDR1 KGHSH and CDR2 LQKENI. CDR3 length: 16 residues. Germline trimming cut 0 bases from V and 2 bases from J; bases unmatched to any gene: 7. The CDR3 sequence: CASSPPIRGPTYEQYF. The CDR3 DNA reads TGTGCCAGCTCACCACCGATAAGGGGGCCTACCTACGAGCAGTACTTC.

The chain employs TRBV18 and TRBJ2-7; D is perhaps TRBD1 (6 bases). The V end was cut by 4 bases, the J end by 8 bases, with 21 bases between. The germline gives CDR1 KGHSH, CDR2 LQKENI. CDR3 length: 15 amino acids. This CDR3 is CASSLGSGQSEKQYF. The CDR3 nucleotides are TGTGCCAGCTCACTGGGGAGCGGACAGAGTGAAAAGCAGTACTTC.

The chain combines TRBV2 with TRBJ2-5; 7 bases fit TRBD1. The CDR3 runs to 12 residues. The trim removed 10 bases at V and 1 base at J, leaving 3 bases unmatched. Germline-derived CDR1 and CDR2 are SNHLY and FYNNEI. Written as DNA, the CDR3 is TGTGCCATGGGACAGTCCCAAGAGACCCAGTACTTC. This translates into CAMGQSQETQYF.

The rearrangement uses TRBV7-8 and TRBJ2-2; the match to TRBD1 covers 8 bases. Germline V gene lookup returns CDR1 SGHVS and CDR2 FQNEAQ. This CDR3 has 17 amino acids. Losses at the gene ends were 5 bases for V and 1 base for J; bases not matched to a gene: 9. CDR3 sequence (DNA): TGTGCCAGCAGCACGATAACCGGGACAGGGAACACCGGGGAGCTGTTTTTT. Its protein is CASSTITGTGNTGELFF.

The chain combines TRBV6-6 with TRBJ2-7; D is ambiguous. In germline, CDR1 is MNHNY, CDR2 SVGAGI (reference sequence). Deletions cut 5 bases from V and 4 bases from J, with 6 bases between. The CDR3 length is 11 residues. The CDR3 spells CASSPHYEQYF. CDR3 nucleotides: TGTGCCAGCAGTCCTCATTACGAGCAGTACTTC.

As to this clone: One junction end does not reproduce the germline sequence, and a read error may be involved. The V gene is TRBV18, the J gene TRBJ1-1, with D unclear. This CDR3 spans 15 amino acids. CDR1 is KGHSH and CDR2 is LQKENI in the germline V gene. CDR3 DNA sequence: TGTGCCAGCTCACCCTTGGCATCTGGGAACGCTGAAGCTTTCTTT. This sequence encodes CASSPLASGNAEAFF.

This clone was picked up one time. V usage is TRBV7-2 and J usage is TRBJ1-5, with TRBD1 identical over 7 bases. CDR3 length equals 14 residues. Per the germline V gene, CDR1 is SGHTA and CDR2 is FQGNSA. Trimming removed 6 bases from V and 6 bases from J; junction bases left unmatched: 8. The CDR3 bases are TGTGCCAGCAGTCATGGACAGGCGGGTCAGCCCCAGCATTTT. This translates into CASSHGQAGQPQHF.

The CDR3 spells CASSQDRTRNYGYTF. CDR3 nucleotides: TGCGCCAGCAGCCAAGACCGAACAAGGAACTATGGCTACACCTTC. The chain is built from TRBV4-1 and TRBJ1-2; D is uncertain. Germline V gene sequence: CDR1 MGHRA, CDR2 YSYEKL. V was clipped by 0 bases and J by 2 bases, with 10 bases between them. This CDR3 has 15 amino acids.

This clone was recorded only once. CDR3 bases: TGTGCCAGTAGTTGGGCTAGCGGGGGGCACGACAATGAGCAGTTCTTC. This translates into CASSWASGGHDNEQFF. The chain recombines TRBV19 with TRBJ2-1, with 11 bases matching TRBD2. CDR3 length: 16 residues. V trimming: 5 bases; J trimming: 5 bases; junction bases outside the gene matches: 8. The germline V gene has CDR1 LNHDA and CDR2 SQIVND (reference sequence).